These T cell receptor beta chains were read from a single sample in a study of human T cells and chemical hapten exposure. TCRdb re-called the RACE reads with MiXCR, one entry per CDR3 protein. The table has some 88,000 distinct CDR3 sequences, approximately 10% seen once; the top ten hold roughly 2%. The sequencing used whole blood, collected in connection with sensitization to the hapten diphenylcyclopropenone (DPC). These receptors all stem from a man between 35 and 55 years old with alopecia areata. Some clones in this sample may be carry-over from other donors' samples. Both conserved end residues are part of each CDR3. D genes are given only for firm matches. Only some rows state a clone size, as once, few, many or a class for expanded clones.

J gene	D gene	V gene	clone size	CDR3 protein	CDR3 DNA
TRBJ2-7	TRBD1	TRBV27	many	CASSLAWDRPVEQYF	TGTGCCAGCAGTTTAGCGTGGGACAGGCCTGTCGAGCAGTACTTC
TRBJ2-1	NA	TRBV30	many	CAWSVLFRDNEQFF	TGTGCCTGGAGTGTGTTGTTCAGGGACAATGAGCAGTTCTTC
TRBJ2-3	TRBD1	TRBV28	few	CASSSGQRTDTQYF	TGTGCCAGCAGCTCGGGACAGCGCACAGATACGCAGTATTTT
TRBJ2-7	NA	TRBV19	many	CASSISPGTAYEQYF	TGTGCCAGTAGTATCAGTCCGGGTACAGCCTACGAGCAGTACTTC
TRBJ2-6	NA	TRBV6-1	few	CASTGAGANVLTF	TGTGCCAGCACGGGGGCTGGGGCCAACGTCCTGACTTTC
TRBJ1-2	TRBD1	TRBV4-2	NA	CASSQEADGAGQGANYGYTF	TGTGCCAGCAGCCAAGAAGCGGACGGAGCTGGACAGGGAGCGAACTATGGCTACACCTTC
TRBJ1-4	TRBD1	TRBV6-2/TRBV6-3	few	CASSPGQGVSNEKLFF	TGTGCCAGCAGCCCGGGACAGGGGGTCTCCAATGAAAAACTGTTTTTT
TRBJ2-3	TRBD1	TRBV25-1	NA	CASSAGTGASGHGDTQYF	TGTGCCAGCAGTGCCGGGACAGGGGCGAGCGGCCATGGAGATACGCAGTATTTT
TRBJ2-1	NA	TRBV24-1	NA	CATSDATGPSYNEQFF	TGTGCCACCAGTGACGCTACAGGGCCTTCCTACAATGAGCAGTTCTTC
TRBJ1-5	NA	TRBV11-3	NA	CASSFSREGDQPQHF	TGTGCCAGCAGCTTTAGCAGGGAAGGGGATCAGCCCCAGCATTTT
TRBJ1-1	NA	TRBV24-1	NA	CATSDLHPGWTEAFF	TGTGCCACCAGTGATTTGCATCCGGGGTGGACTGAAGCTTTCTTT
TRBJ2-3	TRBD1	TRBV6-5	NA	CASSYVTGSDTQYF	TGTGCCAGCAGTTACGTGACAGGGTCAGATACGCAGTATTTT
TRBJ2-7	NA	TRBV6-2/TRBV6-3	few	CASSHRDRGEQYF	TGTGCCAGCAGTCACCGGGACCGGGGGGAGCAGTACTTC